This TCR beta chain was retrieved from a study of T cells in tumors after PD-1 blockade. Turning to the study itself: Patients had no prior checkpoint blockade, systemic immunosuppressants, or anti-cancer therapy within 4 weeks. Some patients also took daily vismodegib 150 mg during anti-PD-1 treatment. Study results and caveats: Blood contained about two fifths of the tumor's TCR clonotypes.

Per the germline V gene, CDR1 is SGHDN and CDR2 is FVKESK. The CDR3 is made up of 15 amino acids. The ends were cut back, 1 base at V and 1 base at J, with 9 bases in the middle. About this clone: Its antigen is unidentified.

Using immunoSEQ multiplex PCR, the repertoire was profiled, and TCRdb retains in-frame clones only, with some absent. The table has about 33,000 clones, just under 80% seen once; the top ten hold more than 30%. Template: tumor biopsy or peripheral blood genomic DNA, 616-6,004 ng per sample. The V call is TRBV14, the J call TRBJ2-3; perhaps TRBD2 as D (5 bases). The TCR sequence derives from a human donor with basal cell carcinoma. Sequencing used PBMCs, obtained before anti-PD-1 treatment. Here the CDR3 reads CASSQVGGRTDTQYF. CDR3 DNA sequence: TGTGCCAGCAGCCAAGTAGGCGGGCGCACAGATACGCAGTATTTT.